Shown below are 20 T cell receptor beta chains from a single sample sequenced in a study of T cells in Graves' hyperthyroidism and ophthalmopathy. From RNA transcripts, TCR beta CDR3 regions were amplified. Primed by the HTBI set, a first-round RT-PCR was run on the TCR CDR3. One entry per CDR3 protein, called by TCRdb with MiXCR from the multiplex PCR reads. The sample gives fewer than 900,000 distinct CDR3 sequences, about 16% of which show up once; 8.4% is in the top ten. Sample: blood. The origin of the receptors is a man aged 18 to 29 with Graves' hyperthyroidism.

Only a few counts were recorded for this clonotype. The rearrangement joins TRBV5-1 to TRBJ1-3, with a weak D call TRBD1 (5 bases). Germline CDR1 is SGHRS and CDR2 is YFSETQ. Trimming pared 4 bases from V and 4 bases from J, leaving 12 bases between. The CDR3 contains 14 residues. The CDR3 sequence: CASSDGTVGNTIYF. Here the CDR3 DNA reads TGCGCCAGCAGCGATGGGACGGTGGGAAACACCATATATTTT.

This CDR3 reads CASSLVGAGDRDPYEQYF. CDR3 nucleotide sequence: TGTGCCAGCAGCTTAGTCGGGGCAGGGGACAGGGACCCCTACGAGCAGTACTTC. The V call is TRBV7-9, the J call TRBJ2-7, with 9 bases fitting TRBD1. Trimming took 1 base from V and 2 from J; bases not matched to a gene: 12. The CDR3 extends over 18 amino acids. CDR1 SEHNR and CDR2 FQNEAQ come from the germline V gene (reference sequence).

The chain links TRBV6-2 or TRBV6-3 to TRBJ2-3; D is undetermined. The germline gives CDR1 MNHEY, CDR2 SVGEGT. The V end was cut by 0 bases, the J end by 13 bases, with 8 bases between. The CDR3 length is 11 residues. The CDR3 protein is CASSYSTFEYF. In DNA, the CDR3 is TGTGCCAGCAGTTACTCTACCTTTGAGTATTTT.

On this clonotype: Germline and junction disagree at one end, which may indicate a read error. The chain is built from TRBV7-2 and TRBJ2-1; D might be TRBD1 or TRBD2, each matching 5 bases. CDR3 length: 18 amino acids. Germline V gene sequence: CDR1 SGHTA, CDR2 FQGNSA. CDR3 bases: TGTGCCAGCAGCTTAGCATGGGGCGACTATCCTGCTAACAATGAGCAGCTCTTC. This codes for CASSLAWGDYPANNEQLF.

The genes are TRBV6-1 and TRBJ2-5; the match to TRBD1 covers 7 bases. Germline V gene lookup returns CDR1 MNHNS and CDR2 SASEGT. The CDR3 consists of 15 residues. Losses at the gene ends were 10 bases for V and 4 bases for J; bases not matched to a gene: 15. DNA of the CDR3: TGTGCCATCCGCCTCTCCGAGGGGGCCTTAGAGACCCAGTACTTC. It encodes CAIRLSEGALETQYF.

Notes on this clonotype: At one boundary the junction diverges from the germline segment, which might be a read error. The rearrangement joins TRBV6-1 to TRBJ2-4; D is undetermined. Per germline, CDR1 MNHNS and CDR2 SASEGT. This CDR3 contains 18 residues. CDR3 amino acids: CASNLPRRPRTAKNFQYF. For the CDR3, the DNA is TGTGCCAGCAATCTACCCCGAAGGCCTAGAACAGCCAAAAACTTTCAGTACTTC.

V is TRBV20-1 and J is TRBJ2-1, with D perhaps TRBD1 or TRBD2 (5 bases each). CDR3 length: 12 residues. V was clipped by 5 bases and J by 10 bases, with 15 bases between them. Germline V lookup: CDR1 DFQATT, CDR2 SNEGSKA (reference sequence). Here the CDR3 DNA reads TGCAGTGCTGGGACCCTCAGTGGGGAGCAGTTCTTC. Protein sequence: CSAGTLSGEQFF.

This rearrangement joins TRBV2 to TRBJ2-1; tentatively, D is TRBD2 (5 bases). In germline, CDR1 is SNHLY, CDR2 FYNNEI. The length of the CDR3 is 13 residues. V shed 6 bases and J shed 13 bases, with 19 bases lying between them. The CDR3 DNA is TGTGCCAGCAGAGGGCTTCGCGTGGACTCTCAGTTCTTC. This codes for CASRGLRVDSQFF.

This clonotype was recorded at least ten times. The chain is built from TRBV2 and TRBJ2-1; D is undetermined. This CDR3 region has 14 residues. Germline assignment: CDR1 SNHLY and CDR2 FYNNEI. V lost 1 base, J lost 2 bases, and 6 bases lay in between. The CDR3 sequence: CASSEVSTYNEQFF. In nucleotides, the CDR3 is TGTGCCAGCAGTGAAGTTTCAACCTACAATGAGCAGTTCTTC.

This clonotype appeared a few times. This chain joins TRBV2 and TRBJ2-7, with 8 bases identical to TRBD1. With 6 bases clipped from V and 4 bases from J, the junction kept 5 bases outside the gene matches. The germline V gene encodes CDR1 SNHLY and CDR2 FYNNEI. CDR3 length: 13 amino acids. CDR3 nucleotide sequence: TGTGCCAGCAGGGTCAGGGGGCCTTACGAGCAGTACTTC. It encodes CASRVRGPYEQYF.

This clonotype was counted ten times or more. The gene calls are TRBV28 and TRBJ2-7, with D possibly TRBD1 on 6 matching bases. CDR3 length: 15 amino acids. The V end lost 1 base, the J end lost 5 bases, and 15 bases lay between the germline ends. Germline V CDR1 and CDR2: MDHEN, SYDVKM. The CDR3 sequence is CASSLFSRGDHEQYF. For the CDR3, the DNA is TGTGCCAGCAGTTTATTTTCCAGGGGAGACCACGAGCAGTACTTC.

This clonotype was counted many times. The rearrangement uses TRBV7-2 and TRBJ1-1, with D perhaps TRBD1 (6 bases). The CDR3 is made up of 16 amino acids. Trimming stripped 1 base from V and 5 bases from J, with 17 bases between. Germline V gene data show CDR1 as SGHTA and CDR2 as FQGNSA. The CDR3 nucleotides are TGTGCCAGCAGCTTAGTACCCGGGGGCCTGGGGACTGAAGCTTTCTTT. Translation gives CASSLVPGGLGTEAFF.

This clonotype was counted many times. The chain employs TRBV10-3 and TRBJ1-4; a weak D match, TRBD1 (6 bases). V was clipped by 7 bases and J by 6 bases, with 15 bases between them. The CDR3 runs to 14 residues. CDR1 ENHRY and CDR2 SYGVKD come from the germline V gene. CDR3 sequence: CAIKRGTFDEKLFF. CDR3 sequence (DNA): TGTGCCATCAAAAGAGGGACATTCGATGAAAAACTGTTTTTT.

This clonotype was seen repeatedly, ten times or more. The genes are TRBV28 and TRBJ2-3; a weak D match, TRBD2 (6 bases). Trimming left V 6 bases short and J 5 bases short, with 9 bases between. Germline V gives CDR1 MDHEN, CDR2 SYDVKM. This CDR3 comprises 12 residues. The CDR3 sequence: CASSPGEDTQYF. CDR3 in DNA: TGTGCCAGCAGCCCGGGGGAAGATACGCAGTATTTT.

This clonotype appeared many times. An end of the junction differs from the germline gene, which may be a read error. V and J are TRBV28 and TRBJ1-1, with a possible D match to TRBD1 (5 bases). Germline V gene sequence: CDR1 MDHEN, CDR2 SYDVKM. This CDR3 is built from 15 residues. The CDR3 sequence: CASRLRGVGNTEAFF. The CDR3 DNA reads TGTGCCAGCCGTTTACGGGGGGTGGGGAACACTGAAGCTTTCTTT. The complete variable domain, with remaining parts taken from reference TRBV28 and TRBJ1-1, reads DVKVTQSSRYLVKRTGEKVFLECVQDMDHENMFWYRQDPGLGLRLIYFSYDVKMKEKGDIPEGYSVSREKKERFSLILESASTNQTSMYLCASRLRGVGNTEAFFGQGTRLTVV.

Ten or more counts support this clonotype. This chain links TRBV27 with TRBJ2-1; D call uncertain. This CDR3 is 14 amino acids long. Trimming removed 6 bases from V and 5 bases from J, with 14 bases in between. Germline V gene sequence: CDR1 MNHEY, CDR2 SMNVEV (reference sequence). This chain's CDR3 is CASSPALLDNEQFF. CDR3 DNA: TGTGCCAGCAGCCCCGCGTTGCTTGACAATGAGCAGTTCTTC.

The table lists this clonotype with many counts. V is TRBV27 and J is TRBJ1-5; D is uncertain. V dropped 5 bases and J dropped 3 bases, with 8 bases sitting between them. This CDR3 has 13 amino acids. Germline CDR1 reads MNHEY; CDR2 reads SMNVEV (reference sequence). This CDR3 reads CASSPTYNQPQHF. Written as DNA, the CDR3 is TGTGCCAGCAGTCCCACCTACAATCAGCCCCAGCATTTT.

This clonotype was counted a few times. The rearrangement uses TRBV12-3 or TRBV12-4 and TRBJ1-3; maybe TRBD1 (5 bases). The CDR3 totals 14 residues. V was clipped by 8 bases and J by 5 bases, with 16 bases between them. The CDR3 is CASPDSGPRNTIYF. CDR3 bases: TGTGCCAGCCCTGATTCGGGGCCCAGAAACACCATATATTTT.

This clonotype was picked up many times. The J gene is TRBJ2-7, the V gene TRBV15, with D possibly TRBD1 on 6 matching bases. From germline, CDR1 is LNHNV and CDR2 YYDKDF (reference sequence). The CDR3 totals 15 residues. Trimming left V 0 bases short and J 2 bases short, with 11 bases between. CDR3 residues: CATSRDPRGPYEQYF. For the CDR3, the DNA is TGTGCCACCAGCAGAGACCCCAGGGGTCCCTACGAGCAGTACTTC.

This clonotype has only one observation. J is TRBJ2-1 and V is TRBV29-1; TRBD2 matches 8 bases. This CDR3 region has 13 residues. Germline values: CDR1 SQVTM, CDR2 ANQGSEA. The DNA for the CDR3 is TGCAGTGTATATAGCGGGGATTACAATGAGCAGTTCTTC. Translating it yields CSVYSGDYNEQFF.